The 22 T cell receptor beta chains below all came from one sample that was sequenced in a study of T cell repertoires in cytomegalovirus infection. Antigens for these TCRs are unknown. A single record per CDR3 protein comes from TCRdb applying MiXCR to the reads. The data show 830,000 or so distinct CDR3 sequences, about 30% seen once. Sequencing used cultured CD8+ T cells from PBMCs, obtained from culture after CMV antigen stimulation. The receptors stem from a human donor in good health (CMV status not recorded). Some clones in this sample may be carry-over from other donors' samples.

This clonotype was picked up a small number of times. The chain carries TRBV7-8 and TRBJ1-2; D call uncertain. The germline V gene encodes CDR1 SGHVS and CDR2 FQNEAQ. Trimming left V 3 bases short and J 7 bases short, with 21 bases between. The CDR3 runs to 16 residues. CDR3 in amino acids: CASSLTPYLTERGYTF. DNA for the CDR3: TGTGCCAGCAGCTTGACCCCTTATTTGACCGAACGTGGCTACACCTTC.

This chain links TRBV15 with TRBJ2-1; TRBD2 aligns across 10 bases. V shed 3 bases and J 0 bases; nucleotides not matched to a gene: 8. Germline V gene sequence: CDR1 LNHNV, CDR2 YYDKDF (reference sequence). This CDR3 region has 18 residues. CDR3 DNA sequence: TGTGCCACCAGCAGGGGAGCGGGAGGGACCGCCTCCTACAATGAGCAGTTCTTC. The encoded protein is CATSRGAGGTASYNEQFF. The variable domain in full, completed from reference TRBV15 and TRBJ2-1, reads DAMVIQNPRYQVTQFGKPVTLSCSQTLNHNVMYWYQQKSSQAPKLLFHYYDKDFNNEADTPDNFQSRRPNTSFCFLDIRSPGLGDTAMYLCATSRGAGGTASYNEQFFGPGTRLTVL.

A remark on this clonotype: A junction end diverges from the germline sequence, so it may reflect a read error. The CDR3 reads CVSSQAGGNTEAFF. The CDR3 DNA sequence: TGTGTCAGCAGCCAAGCCGGGGGGAACACTGAAGCTTTCTTT. The gene calls are TRBV4-2 and TRBJ1-1; tentatively, D is TRBD1 (5 bases). Germline V gene data show CDR1 as LGHNA and CDR2 as YNFKEQ. This CDR3 has 14 amino acids.

This clonotype showed up many times. The V gene is TRBV7-6, the J gene TRBJ1-2; 7 bases agree with TRBD1. V gave up 1 base and J gave up 6 bases; unmatched junction bases: 17. CDR3 length equals 18 residues. The germline gives CDR1 SGHVS, CDR2 FNYEAQ. The CDR3 here is CASSLEYGLRDSDDGYTF. The CDR3 nucleotides read TGTGCCAGCAGCTTAGAATATGGTCTCAGGGACAGCGACGATGGCTACACCTTC.

The rearrangement uses TRBV2 and TRBJ1-5, with 7 bases fitting TRBD1. Germline V lookup: CDR1 SNHLY, CDR2 FYNNEI. The CDR3 has 17 residues. Unmatched junction bases numbered 14, after V lost 7 bases and J lost 2 bases. The CDR3 DNA is TGTGCCAGCAAGGGGCAGGGGGTAATTGTCGGCAATCAGCCCCAGCATTTT. Its protein is CASKGQGVIVGNQPQHF.

J is TRBJ1-1 and V is TRBV4-1; D is perhaps TRBD1 (6 bases). V gave up 2 bases and J gave up 8 bases, with 15 bases separating them. This CDR3 spans 14 amino acids. CDR1 and CDR2 from the germline V gene are MGHRA and YSYEKL. The CDR3 DNA is TGCGCCAGCAGCCAATTCGCGGCGCAGGGGGAAGCTTTCTTT. Protein: CASSQFAAQGEAFF.

The V gene is TRBV6-1, the J gene TRBJ1-2; 7 nucleotides line up with TRBD1. Losses at the gene ends were 6 bases for V and 4 bases for J; bases not matched to a gene: 14. The CDR3 consists of 16 residues. Per germline, CDR1 MNHNS and CDR2 SASEGT. CDR3 sequence reads: CASSPGRGQLSYGYTF. The CDR3 coding sequence is TGTGCCAGCAGCCCCGGTCGGGGACAGCTAAGCTATGGCTACACCTTC.

This clonotype was seen a few times. This chain links TRBV6-5 with TRBJ2-1, with 13 bases lining up with TRBD2. The CDR3 totals 15 residues. Germline V gives CDR1 MNHEY, CDR2 SVGAGI. The junction had 5 bases not matched to a gene; V was cut back by 6 bases and J by 6 bases. The CDR3 loop reads CASSITSGGVNEQFF. The CDR3 DNA reads as TGTGCCAGCAGCATAACTAGCGGGGGGGTCAATGAGCAGTTCTTC.

The chain recombines TRBV27 with TRBJ1-1, with D unclear. The CDR3 length is 15 residues. Trimming pared 1 base from V and 3 bases from J, leaving 12 bases between. CDR1 is MNHEY and CDR2 is SMNVEV in the germline V gene (reference sequence). CDR3 residues: CASSLYRGGDTEAFF. CDR3 DNA sequence: TGTGCCAGCAGTTTATATCGGGGAGGAGACACTGAAGCTTTCTTT.

This clonotype was observed a handful of times. The gene calls are TRBV9 and TRBJ1-1; D is unclear. The CDR3 covers 14 residues. Germline values: CDR1 SGDLS, CDR2 YYNGEE. The V gene lost 0 bases and the J gene lost 1 base, with 7 bases spanning the gap. The CDR3 loop is CASSVAGKNTEAFF. The CDR3 DNA reads TGTGCCAGCAGCGTAGCCGGAAAGAACACTGAAGCTTTCTTT.

The V call is TRBV10-3, the J call TRBJ2-5; 16 nucleotides line up with TRBD2. CDR1 and CDR2 (germline): ENHRY, SYGVKD. The length of the CDR3 is 17 residues. The trim removed 6 bases at V and 5 bases at J, leaving 9 bases unmatched. This chain's CDR3 is CAIRAGLAGGSVETQYF. The CDR3 region has the DNA TGTGCCATCAGGGCGGGACTAGCGGGGGGGTCTGTCGAGACCCAGTACTTC.

This clonotype showed up just a few times. The chain joins TRBV5-1 to TRBJ2-1; TRBD1 matches at 9 bases. V trimming: 4 bases; J trimming: 6 bases; junction bases outside the gene matches: 20. The CDR3 spans 19 residues. In germline, CDR1 is SGHRS, CDR2 YFSETQ. The CDR3 spells CASSHIVVRGQGGPNEQFF. The DNA of the CDR3 is TGCGCCAGCAGCCATATTGTAGTGAGGGGACAGGGAGGCCCCAATGAGCAGTTCTTC.

The V and J genes are TRBV7-3 and TRBJ2-4, with a tentative D call TRBD1 (6 bases). The CDR3 sequence is 14 residues long. Germline CDR1 and CDR2: SGHTA and FQGTGA. V was trimmed by 5 bases and J by 3 bases, leaving 11 bases between them. DNA for the CDR3: TGTGCCAGCAGCCGCCGAGGGGGCAAAAACATTCAGTACTTC. Its protein product is CASSRRGGKNIQYF.

This clonotype was recorded a few times. V and J are TRBV23-1 and TRBJ1-1; tentatively, D is TRBD1 (6 bases). TRBV23-1 belongs to the ORF category, with a function that is uncertain. CDR3 size: 14 residues. Deletions cut 6 bases from V and 4 bases from J, with 15 bases between. This CDR3 reads CASSQGTSSTEAFF. In DNA, the CDR3 is TGCGCCAGCAGCCAGGGGACGTCCAGCACTGAAGCTTTCTTT.

In this sample, this clonotype turned up a few times. The chain is built from TRBV28 and TRBJ2-7, with 12 bases aligning to TRBD1. This CDR3 has 16 amino acids. V lost 5 bases, J lost 7 bases, and 12 bases stayed unmatched. Germline V gives CDR1 MDHEN, CDR2 SYDVKM. The CDR3 DNA reads TGTGCCAGCAGTCCTCTTCCGGGACAGGGGGCGCTGGAGCAGTACGTC. It translates to CASSPLPGQGALEQYV.

Many counts were recorded for this clonotype. V and J are TRBV7-6 and TRBJ2-6; D not certain. V was cut by 5 bases and J by 2 bases, with 7 bases left in between. This CDR3 has 14 amino acids. The germline CDR1 and CDR2 sequences are SGHVS and FNYEAQ. CDR3 in DNA: TGTGCCAGCAGCCCTCAGCCTGGGGCCAACGTCCTGACTTTC. This gives the protein CASSPQPGANVLTF.

The chain has TRBV4-3 and TRBJ2-2; the D gene is possibly TRBD1 (6 bases). CDR3 length: 17 amino acids. CDR1 is LGHNA, CDR2 YSLEER, per germline. V lost 0 bases and J 1 base, leaving 12 bases between the germline ends. The CDR3 region has the DNA TGCGCCAGCAGCCAAGACGCATCGGGACAGAACACCGGGGAGCTGTTTTTT. As protein: CASSQDASGQNTGELFF.

The chain carries TRBV5-1 and TRBJ2-5; D unresolved. CDR3 size: 14 residues. Trimming cost V 0 bases and J 5 bases, with 11 bases left between them. CDR1 SGHRS and CDR2 YFSETQ come from the germline V gene. The CDR3: CASSLELGFETQYF. For the CDR3, the DNA is TGCGCCAGCAGCTTGGAGTTAGGTTTTGAGACCCAGTACTTC.

This clonotype was found a few times. V is TRBV7-9 and J is TRBJ2-2; D might be TRBD2 (6 bases). The ends were cut back, 6 bases at V and 3 bases at J, with 14 bases in the middle. Germline CDR1 reads SEHNR; CDR2 reads FQNEAQ (reference sequence). The CDR3 has 15 residues. CDR3 bases: TGTGCCAGCAGTTCTCAGGAGCGGGACACCGGGGAGCTGTTTTTT. Translation gives CASSSQERDTGELFF.

Concerning this clonotype itself: At one of its ends the junction is not consistent with the germline gene, which may arise from a read error. V gene TRBV7-2 combines with J gene TRBJ2-7, with D tentatively TRBD2 (6 bases). This CDR3 is built from 13 residues. Germline V gene data show CDR1 as SGHTA and CDR2 as FQGNSA. This CDR3 is CANSLSGLDEQYF. The DNA of the CDR3 is TGTGCCAACAGCTTATCGGGACTCGACGAGCAGTACTTC.

Only a few counts were recorded for this clonotype. The chain combines TRBV13 with TRBJ2-5; D not resolved. Trimming removed 4 bases at V and 1 base at J, with 19 bases between. The CDR3 is 17 residues long. The germline V gene has CDR1 PRHDT and CDR2 FYEKMQ (reference sequence). CDR3 coding DNA: TGTGCCAGCAGCTCGAGAGGCGCGCCCTGGGGCCAAGAGACCCAGTACTTC. It specifies CASSSRGAPWGQETQYF.

In the case of this clonotype: At one end, the junction sequence differs from germline, possibly due to a read error. The chain carries TRBV7-6 and TRBJ2-1; D might be TRBD2 (5 bases). This CDR3 is 15 amino acids long. CDR1 SGHVS and CDR2 FNYEAQ come from the germline V gene. Here the CDR3 reads CASSSGSGAYNEQFF. CDR3 sequence (DNA): TGTGCTAGCAGCTCCGGGTCCGGGGCCTACAATGAGCAGTTCTTC.